The entry that follows covers one TCR beta chain sequence. Study processing details: Using reference gene primer amplification, nucleated cell counts were estimated. Libraries were prepared by immunoSEQ multiplex PCR; TCRdb keeps only in-frame clonotypes and omits some of them. That table supplies the V and J calls and clone size; D and trimming were determined from the DNA. The data contain a few hundred thousand clones, around 91% of them singletons. The CDR3 is made up of 15 amino acids. V lost 2 bases to trimming and J lost 7 bases; unmatched junction nucleotides: 7. Germline lookup yields CDR1 LGHDT and CDR2 YNNKEL (reference sequence). This sample was taken from a study of blood T cell repertoires in COVID-19. Study-wide background: Acute-phase and convalescent COVID-19 samples originated in the United States, Italy and Spain.

Across 24 US areas, participants ranged in age from roughly 18 to 95 years. Two negative PCRs, clearance, or symptom resolution were required of recovered Cohort 3 donors. The sequenced sample was PBMCs or T cells enriched from blood (not recorded which). The rearrangement uses TRBV3-1 (or the pseudogene TRBV3-2) and TRBJ2-2, with TRBD1 matching over 7 bases. This clonotype was obtained from a man aged 18 to 30 who had recovered from COVID-19. DNA for the CDR3: TGTGCCAGCAGCCAACGGCTAGGGGGCGGCGGGGAGCTGTTTTTT. Translating it yields CASSQRLGGGGELFF.